What follows are 8 T cell receptor beta chains derived from one specimen sequenced in a study of response to subunit inactivated influenza vaccine. MiXCR, run by TCRdb on the RT-PCR reads, gives a single entry per CDR3 protein. This sample has about 310,000 distinct CDR3 sequences; around a fifth occur once, and the top ten carry about 10%. Source: PBMCs from blood, taken 21 months after vaccination. These receptors were taken from a man aged 50-75 years who received an inactivated influenza vaccine.

This clonotype has only a few counts. The chain combines TRBV18 with TRBJ1-1; D gene ambiguous. The germline gives CDR1 KGHSH, CDR2 LQKENI. This CDR3 region has 15 residues. Deletions cut 0 bases from V and 1 base from J, with 9 bases between. The CDR3 nucleotides read TGTGCCAGCTCACCACCAGTGGCAGGGAACACTGAAGCTTTCTTT. Translating it yields CASSPPVAGNTEAFF.

The gene calls are TRBV2 and TRBJ2-3; D is perhaps TRBD2 (5 bases). V dropped 6 bases and J dropped 2 bases, with 12 bases sitting between them. The germline V gene encodes CDR1 SNHLY and CDR2 FYNNEI. This CDR3 has 14 amino acids. CDR3 protein: CASSLARATDTQYF. As DNA, the CDR3 is TGTGCCAGCAGCCTAGCTAGGGCCACAGATACGCAGTATTTT.

This CDR3 reads CASSQGSARYNEQFF. Written as DNA, the CDR3 is TGTGCCAGCAGCCAAGGTAGCGCCCGCTACAATGAGCAGTTCTTC. The rearrangement uses TRBV3-1 and TRBJ2-1; D is possibly TRBD2 (5 bases). CDR3 length: 15 residues. Germline V lookup: CDR1 LGHDT, CDR2 YNNKEL (reference sequence). Between the trimmed V and J ends, which lost 1 base and 3 bases, there was a span of 10 bases.

V usage is TRBV18 and J usage is TRBJ2-2; D gene uncertain. The V gene's germline CDR1 is KGHSH and CDR2 LQKENI. V lost 2 bases, J lost 0 bases, and 7 bases lay in between. The CDR3 extends over 15 amino acids. The DNA for the CDR3 is TGTGCCAGCTCACCATTTTCGGCGAACACCGGGGAGCTGTTTTTT. Its translation: CASSPFSANTGELFF.

In its sample, this clonotype was seen a few times. This chain joins TRBV29-1 and TRBJ1-2, with TRBD1 as a possible D gene (6 bases). V lost 7 bases and J 2 bases, leaving 8 bases between the germline ends. From germline, CDR1 is SQVTM and CDR2 ANQGSEA. The CDR3 has 11 residues. The DNA of the CDR3 is TGCAGCGGTGGGGGCAACTATGGCTACACCTTC. Translated: CSGGGNYGYTF.

This chain uses TRBV6-1 with TRBJ1-1; D is ambiguous. The germline V and J ends were trimmed by 4 bases and 6 bases, with 21 bases remaining between them. From germline, CDR1 is MNHNS and CDR2 SASEGT. The CDR3 has 16 residues. In DNA form, the CDR3 reads TGTGCCAGCAGTGCCTTCTTTAACGCAGGTGAATCTGAAGCTTTCTTT. Its translation is CASSAFFNAGESEAFF.

This clonotype appeared a few times. The chain couples TRBV18 to TRBJ1-5; 7 bases map to TRBD1. V trimming: 3 bases; J trimming: 6 bases; junction bases outside the gene matches: 8. The CDR3 is made up of 15 amino acids. Germline CDR1 and CDR2: KGHSH and LQKENI. This chain's CDR3 is CASSPLGQFGQPQHF. CDR3 bases: TGTGCCAGCTCACCCCTGGGACAGTTCGGTCAGCCCCAGCATTTT.

At least ten counts were recorded for this clonotype. CDR3 protein: CSARDLQDTAEPQHF. Written as DNA, the CDR3 is TGCAGTGCTAGAGATCTCCAGGACACGGCCGAGCCCCAGCATTTT. The chain recombines TRBV20-1 with TRBJ1-5, with D tentatively TRBD1 (5 bases). Trimming stripped 0 bases from V and 8 bases from J, with 17 bases between. The length of the CDR3 is 15 residues. Germline-derived CDR1 and CDR2 are DFQATT and SNEGSKA (reference sequence).